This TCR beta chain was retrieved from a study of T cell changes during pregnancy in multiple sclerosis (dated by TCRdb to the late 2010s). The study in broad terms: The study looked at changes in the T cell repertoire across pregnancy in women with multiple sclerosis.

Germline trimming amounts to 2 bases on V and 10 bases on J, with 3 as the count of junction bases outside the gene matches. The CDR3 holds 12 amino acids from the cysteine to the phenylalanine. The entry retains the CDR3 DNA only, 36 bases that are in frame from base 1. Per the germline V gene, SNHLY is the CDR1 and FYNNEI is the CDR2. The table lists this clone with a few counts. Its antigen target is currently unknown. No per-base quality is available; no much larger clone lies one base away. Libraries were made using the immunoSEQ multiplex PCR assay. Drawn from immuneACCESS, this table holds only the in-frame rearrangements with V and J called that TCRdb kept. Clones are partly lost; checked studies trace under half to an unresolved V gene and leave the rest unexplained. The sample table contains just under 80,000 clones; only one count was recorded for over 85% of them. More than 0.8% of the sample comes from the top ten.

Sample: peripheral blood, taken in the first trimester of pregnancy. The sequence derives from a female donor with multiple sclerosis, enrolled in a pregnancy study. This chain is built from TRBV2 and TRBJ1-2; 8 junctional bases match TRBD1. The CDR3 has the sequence CASSERDRSYTF. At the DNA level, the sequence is TGTGCCAGCAGTGAACGGGACAGGTCCTACACCTTC.